The clone carrying this T cell receptor beta chain was counted between two and nine times. Its antigen remains unidentified. The sample comes from a study of cytomegalovirus exposure and HLA in healthy donors. General observations from the study: Previous analysis showed most TCR beta V segments were productive about 90% or about 30% of the time. Fewer N-insertions (relative to the approximately 700-donor mean) were reportedly seen in an Asian-associated ancestry cluster in a later analysis. Rarity held for most TCR sequences, but there were some public TCRs that occurred in many donors. In a later analysis, TCR beta V- and J-gene trimming was associated with a missense DCLRE1C variant.

This CDR3 has 16 residues. The V gene end was trimmed by 2 bases and the J gene end by 3 bases; junction bases not matched to a gene: 6. CDR1 and CDR2 from the germline V gene are SNHLY and FYNNEI. 13 Jbeta primers and 60 Vbeta primers were used for the PCR. Produced via immunoSEQ multiplex PCR; TCRdb's table is partial and in-frame only. The sample yields tens of thousands of clones, 60% to 75% seen once. The chain recombines TRBV2 with TRBJ1-5, with 8 bases that match TRBD1. Sequenced material: PBMCs. This receptor was obtained from a man in his forties or fifties in good health and CMV-seropositive. The CDR3 DNA follows: TGTGCCAGCAGTGAATCTGGACAGGGTTACAATCAGCCCCAGCATTTT. The encoded protein is CASSESGQGYNQPQHF.